Listed below are T cell receptor beta chains from one sample, sequenced in a study of T cells in Graves' hyperthyroidism and ophthalmopathy. TCRdb passed the multiplex PCR reads through MiXCR, listing each CDR3 protein once. The sample includes around 520,000 distinct CDR3 sequences, roughly 25% of them seen just once. Material: blood. The source is a woman aged 30 to 39 with Graves' ophthalmopathy. Each CDR3 is given with its conserved first and last residue. The order of the fields is D gene, V gene, clone size, J gene, CDR3 DNA, CDR3 protein. The D gene is left open where the match is weak. The size field is filled for only some rows; it gives once, few, many or a size class.

>NA|TRBV28|NA|TRBJ2-4
TGTGCCAGCAGTCCCCCGGGAGCTACCAAAAACATTCAGTACTTC
CASSPPGATKNIQYF
>TRBD1|TRBV7-2|NA|TRBJ1-3
TGTGCCAGCAGCTTAACAGGGGGCTCTGGAAACACCATATATTTT
CASSLTGGSGNTIYF
>NA|TRBV6-1|many|TRBJ1-1
TGTGCCAGCAGTGCAACGGTAGGGGTGGCCACTGAAGCTTTCTTT
CASSATVGVATEAFF
>TRBD1|TRBV28|many|TRBJ1-2
TGTGCCAGCAGTTCCCAGGGGGGGGGTCACTATGGCTACACCTTC
CASSSQGGGHYGYTF
>NA|TRBV12-3/TRBV12-4|medium-sized|TRBJ2-5
TGTGCCAGCAGCAAGTTCCAAGAGACCCAGTACTTC
CASSKFQETQYF
>NA|TRBV28|NA|TRBJ1-5
TGTGCCAGCACCGTAGGAGGGTTCAGCAATCAGCCCCAGCATTTT
CASTVGGFSNQPQHF
>TRBD2|TRBV6-1|NA|TRBJ2-3
TGTGCCAGCCAGAGGACTAGCGGAGCCGGGATGGCGCAGTATTTT
CASQRTSGAGMAQYF
>TRBD1|TRBV18|many|TRBJ2-7
TGTGCCAGCAGTCCAGGGGGCTACGAGCAGTACTTC
CASSPGGYEQYF
>NA|TRBV28|NA|TRBJ2-7
TGTGCCAGCAGTTTTTCAGGGTGGGAGCAGTACTTC
CASSFSGWEQYF
>NA|TRBV6-5|many|TRBJ1-2
TGTGCCAGCAGTTATGGGCAGGGCCCTCACTATGGCTACACCTTC
CASSYGQGPHYGYTF
>TRBD2|TRBV4-1|NA|TRBJ2-7
TGCGCCAGCAGCCAACTCGGGCTAGCGGGGGGGGGGACCTACGAGCAGTACTTC
CASSQLGLAGGGTYEQYF
>NA|TRBV12-3/TRBV12-4|few|TRBJ2-5
TGTGCCAGCGGGATGAGGGGGGGACAAGAGACCCAGTACTTC
CASGMRGGQETQYF
>NA|TRBV5-5|NA|TRBJ1-1
TGTGCCAGCAGCTTCGGTCAGTTAAGCACTGAAGCTTTCTTT
CASSFGQLSTEAFF
>TRBD1|TRBV12-3/TRBV12-4|many|TRBJ1-5
TGTGCCAGCAGCTGGGACAGATTCAATCAGCCCCAGCATTTT
CASSWDRFNQPQHF
>TRBD1|TRBV30|many|TRBJ1-2
TGTGCCTGGAAACGGGAGGGGGCTGGCTACACCTTC
CAWKREGAGYTF
>NA|TRBV28|many|TRBJ1-3
TGTGCCAGCAGTGTATGGCTCGGGGAAGGAGGAAACACCATATATTTT
CASSVWLGEGGNTIYF